The rows below give T cell receptor beta chains drawn from one sample of a study of Graves' ophthalmopathy and Graves' hyperthyroidism. TCRdb reanalysed the multiplex PCR reads using MiXCR and keeps one entry per CDR3 protein. The data show about 480,000 distinct CDR3 sequences, with roughly an eighth seen just once and 9.8% held by the top ten. The sample was blood. Source of these receptors: a woman aged 25-40 years with Graves' ophthalmopathy. The CDR3 runs from the conserved cysteine through the conserved F or W. The D gene is left open where the match is weak. Clone sizes are given selectively: once, few, many, or a class where the clone is expanded.

many,TRBD1,TRBJ1-5,TRBV2,CASSGTAPYQPQHF,TGTGCCAGCAGCGGGACAGCCCCCTATCAGCCCCAGCATTTT
many,TRBD2,TRBJ2-7,TRBV3-1,CASSQKLAGGAWQYF,TGTGCCAGCAGCCAAAAACTAGCGGGAGGGGCTTGGCAGTACTTC
many,TRBD2,TRBJ2-7,TRBV6-2/TRBV6-3,CASSPRSGGSYEQYF,TGTGCCAGCAGCCCCCGCTCGGGGGGTTCCTACGAGCAGTACTTC
-,-,TRBJ2-5,TRBV11-2,CASSSGVLWETQYF,TGTGCCAGCAGTTCGGGGGTATTATGGGAGACCCAGTACTTC
many,-,TRBJ2-1,TRBV20-1,CSARDPGHSYNEQFF,TGCAGTGCTAGGGATCCGGGACACAGCTACAATGAGCAGTTCTTC
many,-,TRBJ1-2,TRBV6-1,CASSEGYEDHIGGGYTF,TGTGCCAGCAGTGAAGGGTACGAAGACCATATCGGGGGTGGCTACACCTTC
few,-,TRBJ1-5,TRBV4-1,CASSQRQGSNQPQHF,TGCGCCAGCAGCCAAAGGCAGGGGAGCAATCAGCCCCAGCATTTT
many,-,TRBJ2-7,TRBV6-5,CASRLPSLYEQYF,TGTGCCAGCAGACTGCCTTCCCTCTACGAGCAGTACTTC
many,-,TRBJ1-1,TRBV28,CASRQATVGTEAFF,TGTGCCAGCAGGCAGGCTACCGTTGGGACTGAAGCTTTCTTT
many,-,TRBJ1-2,TRBV28,CASSFGGGYTF,TGTGCCAGCAGTTTCGGGGGTGGCTACACCTTC
many,-,TRBJ1-2,TRBV6-2/TRBV6-3,CASSPDRLGYTF,TGTGCCAGCAGCCCTGACAGGCTTGGCTACACCTTC
-,-,TRBJ1-3,TRBV12-3/TRBV12-4,CASSWTASSGNTIYF,TGTGCCAGCAGTTGGACAGCAAGCTCTGGAAACACCATATATTTT
-,TRBD2,TRBJ2-7,TRBV28,CASILSGAPYEQYF,TGTGCCAGCATCCTTAGCGGGGCCCCCTACGAGCAGTACTTC
many,TRBD1,TRBJ1-1,TRBV6-1,CASSGTGGRGTEAFF,TGTGCCAGCAGTGGGACAGGGGGCCGGGGCACTGAAGCTTTCTTT
many,TRBD1,TRBJ2-7,TRBV11-2,CASSPGTGVGQYF,TGTGCCAGCAGCCCCGGGACAGGGGTCGGGCAGTACTTC
-,-,TRBJ2-4,TRBV6-1,CASRQGGIKYF,TGTGCCAGTAGGCAGGGTGGCATTAAGTACTTC
many,-,TRBJ1-1,TRBV5-6,CASSLSDRAPEAFF,TGTGCCAGCAGCTTGTCAGATAGGGCCCCTGAAGCTTTCTTT